This entry concerns a single T cell receptor (beta chain). The antigen is undetermined. Produced via immunoSEQ multiplex PCR; TCRdb's table is partial and in-frame only. The sample shows just under 95,000 clones, nearly 90% of them seen only once. The data were taken from a study of T cell responses to AZD1222 COVID-19 vaccine. Study summary: Second doses at about 4 or about 12 weeks were pooled.

Findings and caveats of the study: Donors were mostly white British, more females; clonal diversity possibly underestimated.

The CDR3 totals 10 residues. Trimming pared 8 bases from V and 3 bases from J, leaving 4 bases between. The chain uses TRBV12-3 or TRBV12-4 and TRBJ2-5; D is unresolved. The sequenced sample was peripheral blood, obtained on day 0 of AZD1222 vaccination. This sequence was found in an adult in good health. CDR3 residues: CASAEETQYF. DNA for the CDR3: TGTGCCAGCGCAGAAGAGACCCAGTACTTC.